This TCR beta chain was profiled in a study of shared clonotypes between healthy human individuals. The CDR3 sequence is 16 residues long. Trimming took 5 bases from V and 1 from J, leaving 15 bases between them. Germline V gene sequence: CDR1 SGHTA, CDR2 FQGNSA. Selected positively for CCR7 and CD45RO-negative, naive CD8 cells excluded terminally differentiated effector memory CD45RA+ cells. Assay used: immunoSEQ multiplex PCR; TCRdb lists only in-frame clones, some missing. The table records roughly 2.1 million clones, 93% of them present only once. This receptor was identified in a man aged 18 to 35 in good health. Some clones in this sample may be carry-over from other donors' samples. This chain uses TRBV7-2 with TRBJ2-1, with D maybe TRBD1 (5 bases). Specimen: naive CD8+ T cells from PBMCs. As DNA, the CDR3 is TGTGCCAGCAGCCCCCTCTTAGGGGTTTCCTACAATGAGCAGTTCTTC. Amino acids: CASSPLLGVSYNEQFF.